The 2 T cell receptor beta chains in this list originate from one sample, sequenced in a study of PD-1 blockade in mismatch repair-deficient tumors. Assay: immunoSEQ multiplex PCR; the TCRdb copy retains only in-frame clones and omits some. The repertoire holds 70,000 to 90,000 clones, with more than 80% as singletons. The sequenced sample was peripheral blood, obtained 44 weeks after starting pembrolizumab. The receptors were sampled from an adult with mismatch repair-deficient cancer.

The rearrangement joins TRBV4-1 to TRBJ2-3; TRBD1 matches at 10 bases. Germline CDR1 is MGHRA and CDR2 is YSYEKL. CDR3 length: 16 residues. The ends lost 0 bases at V and 5 bases at J; junction bases unmatched: 5. CDR3 in DNA: TGCGCCAGCAGCCAAGACCAGACAGGGGGCATAGATACGCAGTATTTT. It specifies CASSQDQTGGIDTQYF.

The table lists this clone with a count of one. This chain links TRBV4-1 with TRBJ1-5; possibly TRBD1 for D (6 bases). There are 14 residues in the CDR3. Germline CDR1 and CDR2: MGHRA and YSYEKL. Trimming stripped 1 base from V and 6 bases from J, with 10 bases between. CDR3 DNA: TGCGCCAGCAGCCAAGGACAGGCCACTCAGCCCCAGCATTTT. It translates to CASSQGQATQPQHF.